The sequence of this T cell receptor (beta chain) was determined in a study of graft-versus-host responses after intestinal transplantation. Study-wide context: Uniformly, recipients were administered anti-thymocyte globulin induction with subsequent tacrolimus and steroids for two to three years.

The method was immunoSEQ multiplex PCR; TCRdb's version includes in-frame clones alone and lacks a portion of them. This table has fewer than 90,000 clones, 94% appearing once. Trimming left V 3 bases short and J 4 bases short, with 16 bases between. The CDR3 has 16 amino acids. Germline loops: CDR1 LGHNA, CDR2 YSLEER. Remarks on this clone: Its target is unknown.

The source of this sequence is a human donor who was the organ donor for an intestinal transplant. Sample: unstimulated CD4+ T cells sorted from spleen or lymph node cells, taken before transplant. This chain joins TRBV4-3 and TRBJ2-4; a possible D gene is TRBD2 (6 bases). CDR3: CASSQTNGGAKNIQYF. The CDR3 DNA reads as TGCGCCAGCAGCCAGACGAACGGCGGGGCAAAAAACATTCAGTACTTC.